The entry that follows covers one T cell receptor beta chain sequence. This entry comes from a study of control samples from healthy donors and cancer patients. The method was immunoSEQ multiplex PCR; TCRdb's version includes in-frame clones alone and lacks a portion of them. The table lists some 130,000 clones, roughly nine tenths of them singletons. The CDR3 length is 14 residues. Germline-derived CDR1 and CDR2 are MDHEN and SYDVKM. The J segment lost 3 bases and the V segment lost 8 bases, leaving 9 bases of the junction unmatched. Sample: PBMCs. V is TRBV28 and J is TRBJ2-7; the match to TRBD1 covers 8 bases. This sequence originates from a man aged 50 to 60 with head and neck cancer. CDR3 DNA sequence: TGTGCCAGCTGTAGCGACAGGGGCCTCTACGAGCAGTACTTC. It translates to CASCSDRGLYEQYF.